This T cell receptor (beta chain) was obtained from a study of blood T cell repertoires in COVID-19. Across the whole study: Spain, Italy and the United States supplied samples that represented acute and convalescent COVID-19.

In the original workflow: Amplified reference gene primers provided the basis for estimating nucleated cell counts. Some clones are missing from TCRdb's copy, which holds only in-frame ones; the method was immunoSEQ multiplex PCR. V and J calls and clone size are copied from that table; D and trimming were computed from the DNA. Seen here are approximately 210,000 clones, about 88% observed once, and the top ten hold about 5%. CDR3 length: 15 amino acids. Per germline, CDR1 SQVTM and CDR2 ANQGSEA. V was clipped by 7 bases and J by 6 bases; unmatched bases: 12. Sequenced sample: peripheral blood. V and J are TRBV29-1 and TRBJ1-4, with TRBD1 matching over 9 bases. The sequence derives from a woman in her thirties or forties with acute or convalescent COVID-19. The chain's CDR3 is CSGWVPDRGYEKLFF. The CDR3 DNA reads TGCAGCGGATGGGTACCCGACAGGGGGTATGAAAAACTGTTTTTT. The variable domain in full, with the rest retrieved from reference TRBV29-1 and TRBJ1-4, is SAVISQKPSRDICQRGTSLTIQCQVDSQVTMMFWYRQQPGQSLTLIATANQGSEATYESGFVIDKFPISRPNLTFSTLTVSNMSPEDSSIYLCSGWVPDRGYEKLFFGSGTQLSVL.